A selection of T cell receptor beta chains follows, all from one sample in a study of blood T cell repertoires in COVID-19. Profiled with immunoSEQ multiplex PCR; TCRdb holds only in-frame clones, not every one. The table lists 150,000 to 200,000 clones, 85% to 90% of them singletons. Material for sequencing was peripheral blood. All receptors derive from a woman aged 60-70 years with COVID-19, enrolled during active disease. Each CDR3 is given with its conserved first and last residue. Fields, in order: V gene, J gene, clone size, D gene, CDR3 DNA, CDR3 protein. D genes are given only for firm matches. The size field is filled for only some rows; it gives once, few, many or a size class.

TRBV7-3	TRBJ2-1	NA	NA	TGTGCCAGCAGCCCAAGGACTGCGGGAAGAAATGAGCAGTTCTTC	CASSPRTAGRNEQFF
TRBV25-1	TRBJ2-2	NA	TRBD1	TGTGCCAGCAGTGATTCCGGGACAGGGAACACCGGGGAGCTGTTTTTT	CASSDSGTGNTGELFF
TRBV3-1/TRBV3-2	TRBJ2-4	NA	NA	TGTGCCAGCAGCCAAATCGGGGGAGGTAAAAACATTCAGTACTTC	CASSQIGGGKNIQYF
TRBV2	TRBJ1-3	NA	NA	TGTGCCAGCACGTTGAATAGTGGAAACACCATATATTTT	CASTLNSGNTIYF
TRBV10-1	TRBJ2-2	once	TRBD2	TGCGCCAGCAGTGAGATAGCGGGAGGGCCCACCGGGGAGCTGTTTTTT	CASSEIAGGPTGELFF
TRBV19	TRBJ1-6	NA	TRBD1	TGTGCCAGTAGTGCCATGACAGGGAGGTCACCCCTCCACTTT	CASSAMTGRSPLHF
TRBV6-2/TRBV6-3	TRBJ1-5	few	TRBD1	TGTGCCAGCAGCCGAAGTACAGGGGTTGTCAATCAGCCCCAGCATTTT	CASSRSTGVVNQPQHF
TRBV7-9	TRBJ2-7	NA	TRBD1	TGTGCCAGCAGCCATGCTGACAGGGGAAAGCACGAGCAGTACTTC	CASSHADRGKHEQYF
TRBV7-9	TRBJ2-3	NA	NA	TGTGCCAGCAGACACGGACCTCAGGGGGGAGATACGCAGTATTTT	CASRHGPQGGDTQYF
TRBV7-3	TRBJ1-1	many	TRBD1	TGTGCCAGCAGCCCAGGGACAGGGCCCCTAGTTGACGCTTTCTTT	CASSPGTGPLVDAFF
TRBV10-3	TRBJ1-2	NA	TRBD1	TGTGCCATCAGTCGGGACAGGGGGTCTGGCTACACCTTC	CAISRDRGSGYTF
TRBV28	TRBJ1-1	NA	TRBD1	TGTGCCAGCAGTTTCGTTTGGGACAGGAACACTGAAGCCTTCTTT	CASSFVWDRNTEAFF
TRBV4-3	TRBJ1-2	NA	NA	TGCGCCAGCAGCCCAGTTTCCGCATCTAACTATGGCTACACCTTC	CASSPVSASNYGYTF
TRBV9	TRBJ2-1	NA	TRBD2	TGTGCCAGCAGCGTACTCCGGACTAGCGGCTACAATGAGCAGTTCTTC	CASSVLRTSGYNEQFF
TRBV9	TRBJ2-7	NA	TRBD1	TGTGCCAGCAGCGGACGACAGGGCATGGTCTCCGAGCAGTACTTC	CASSGRQGMVSEQYF
TRBV18	TRBJ2-7	once	NA	TGTGCCAGCTCACCCTCCGGACAGTACGAGCAGTACTTC	CASSPSGQYEQYF
TRBV7-8	TRBJ1-6	NA	NA	TGTGCCAGCAGCTTAGTTGGCCAGGGTCAATCACCCCTCCACTTT	CASSLVGQGQSPLHF
TRBV28	TRBJ2-7	NA	NA	TGTGCCAGCAGCCGGTACTACGAGCAGTACTTC	CASSRYYEQYF
TRBV13	TRBJ2-7	few	TRBD2	TGTGCCAGCAGCTACACTAGCGGGAGGGTCTACGAGCAGTACTTC	CASSYTSGRVYEQYF
TRBV6-5	TRBJ1-1	once	NA	TGTGCCATTGGGAGGGGACATATGAACACTGAAGCTTTCTTT	CAIGRGHMNTEAFF
TRBV11-2	TRBJ2-2	NA	NA	TGTGCCAGCAGCTTGCAGGGTCGGGAGCTGTTTTTT	CASSLQGRELFF
TRBV7-2	TRBJ2-3	NA	NA	TGTGCCAGCAGCCGCCGGTCAGGGGCGCCAGATACGCAGTATTTT	CASSRRSGAPDTQYF
TRBV12-5	TRBJ2-7	NA	TRBD1	TGTGCTAGTCGACAACAGGGGATTTGGTCGTACGAGCAGTACTTC	CASRQQGIWSYEQYF
TRBV4-1	TRBJ1-4	NA	NA	TGCGCCAGCAGCCAAGGGGACCAGGGGTTTGGTGAAAAACTGTTTTTT	CASSQGDQGFGEKLFF
TRBV6-5	TRBJ1-5	NA	TRBD1	TGTGCCAGCAGTTACGGGACAGGGGGAAATCAGCCCCAGCATTTT	CASSYGTGGNQPQHF
TRBV13	TRBJ2-5	NA	NA	TGTGCCAGCAGCTTAGGGTGGGAGGAGCAAGAGACCCAGTACTTC	CASSLGWEEQETQYF
TRBV2	TRBJ1-4	NA	NA	TGTGCCAGCAGTGAAACTCTCGCAACCTCGAATGAAAAACTGTTTTTT	CASSETLATSNEKLFF
TRBV7-6	TRBJ2-7	many	TRBD1	TGTGCCAGCAGCTTAGCGGCGACAGGGGGCCGTAGGGAGCAGTACTTC	CASSLAATGGRREQYF
TRBV12-3/TRBV12-4	TRBJ1-1	NA	TRBD1	TGTGCCAGCAGTTCTACAGGGGTCACTGAAGCTTTCTTT	CASSSTGVTEAFF
TRBV27	TRBJ1-2	NA	NA	TGTGCCAGCAGTTCAAACAGGGAAGGCTATGGCTACACCTTC	CASSSNREGYGYTF
TRBV19	TRBJ2-1	NA	TRBD2	TGTGCCAGTAGCCCATCTAGCGGCAGTACATACAATGAGCAGTTCTTC	CASSPSSGSTYNEQFF
TRBV12-3/TRBV12-4	TRBJ2-1	once	TRBD1	TGTGCCAGCAGCCGGCGAGGGGGCGGTGAGCAGTTCTTC	CASSRRGGGEQFF
TRBV10-1	TRBJ2-1	NA	TRBD2	TGCGCCAGCAGTGAGTATAAAGCGGGAGGATACGATGAGCAGTTCTTC	CASSEYKAGGYDEQFF
TRBV5-1	TRBJ2-2	NA	TRBD1	TGCGCCAGCAGCCACTGGGACAGGGAGACCGGGGAGCTGTTTTTT	CASSHWDRETGELFF
TRBV6-5	TRBJ1-5	NA	TRBD1	TGTGCCAGCAGCCTCATCAGGGGGAATCAGCCCCAGCATTTT	CASSLIRGNQPQHF
TRBV19	TRBJ1-1	NA	NA	TGTGCCAGTAGTCCCTCAGGGATGAGGACTGAAGCTTTCTTT	CASSPSGMRTEAFF